Shown below are 29 T cell receptor beta chains from a single sample sequenced in a study of cytomegalovirus exposure and HLA in healthy donors. Repertoires were generated with immunoSEQ multiplex PCR, while TCRdb's copy carries only in-frame clones and drops some. This table has some 260,000 clones, roughly 87% appearing once. Sequencing input: PBMCs. All receptors come from a woman in her twenties or thirties in good health and CMV-seronegative.

The chain combines TRBV10-1 with TRBJ2-5; D might be TRBD1 or TRBD2, each matching 5 bases. The CDR3 runs to 15 residues. Germline CDR1 and CDR2: WNHNN and SYGVQD (reference sequence). Trimming left V 4 bases short and J 2 bases short, with 14 bases between. CDR3 region: CASSAWGYGQETQYF. DNA for the CDR3: TGCGCCAGCAGTGCTTGGGGGTATGGGCAAGAGACCCAGTACTTC.

The chain employs TRBV6-1 and TRBJ2-1; maybe TRBD1 (5 bases). CDR3 size: 11 residues. Germline lookup yields CDR1 MNHNS and CDR2 SASEGT. V lost 10 bases to trimming and J lost 4 bases, with 8 bases between them. The CDR3 loop is CAIQGYNEQFF. The CDR3 DNA reads as TGTGCCATCCAGGGTTACAATGAGCAGTTCTTC.

The genes are TRBV6-1 and TRBJ1-1; the D gene is possibly TRBD1 (5 bases). Germline lookup yields CDR1 MNHNS and CDR2 SASEGT. The CDR3 contains 12 residues. V dropped 5 bases and J dropped 7 bases, with 11 bases sitting between them. CDR3 residues: CASSPGRIEAFF. The CDR3 DNA is TGTGCCAGCAGTCCGGGGCGGATTGAAGCTTTCTTT.

The sample holds one count of this clone. The chain has TRBV28 and TRBJ2-7; D possibly corresponds to TRBD1 (6 bases). The CDR3 has 16 residues. Germline values: CDR1 MDHEN, CDR2 SYDVKM. Between the trimmed V and J ends, which lost 5 bases and 4 bases, there was a span of 21 bases. In nucleotides, the CDR3 is TGTGCCAGCAGTAGTTTAGGGGGTAGTCAGCTTTACGAGCAGTACTTC. Translating it yields CASSSLGGSQLYEQYF.

CDR3 region: CASRTQQGSYEQYF. The CDR3, as DNA: TGTGCCAGCAGAACACAACAGGGCTCCTACGAGCAGTACTTC. The chain combines TRBV6-5 with TRBJ2-7, with D possibly TRBD1 on 6 matching bases. Germline V gene data show CDR1 as MNHEY and CDR2 as SVGAGI. The CDR3 consists of 14 residues. Trimming removed 6 bases from V and 0 bases from J, with 12 bases in between.

V usage is TRBV4-3 and J usage is TRBJ2-1, with D hard to call. Trimming took off 0 bases at V and 3 bases at J, with 12 bases between the two ends. This CDR3 is built from 16 residues. Germline V gives CDR1 LGHNA, CDR2 YSLEER. CDR3 in amino acids: CASSQDHGSDYNEQFF. The CDR3 nucleotides read TGCGCCAGCAGCCAAGATCACGGCTCCGACTACAATGAGCAGTTCTTC.

V is TRBV4-3 and J is TRBJ2-3; unclear D gene. Germline CDR1 is LGHNA and CDR2 is YSLEER. The V and J ends lost 2 bases and 0 bases respectively, with 9 bases between them. The CDR3 spans 15 residues. The CDR3 DNA reads as TGCGCCAGCAGCCAAACGATCGTAAGCACAGATACGCAGTATTTT. Its translation: CASSQTIVSTDTQYF.

This chain joins TRBV7-6 and TRBJ2-1; no reliable D call. V lost 1 base to trimming and J lost 4 bases, with 8 bases between them. The CDR3 covers 14 residues. Germline V gene data show CDR1 as SGHVS and CDR2 as FNYEAQ. CDR3 sequence (DNA): TGTGCCAGCAGCTTAGGAGCCGGGTACAATGAGCAGTTCTTC. Its protein is CASSLGAGYNEQFF.

Worth noting for this clone: Other DNA sequences in the same sample also yield this CDR3. The rearrangement uses TRBV27 and TRBJ1-2; TRBD1 aligns across 7 bases. Germline lookup yields CDR1 MNHEY and CDR2 SMNVEV (reference sequence). The CDR3 spans 13 residues. The trim removed 3 bases at V and 4 bases at J, leaving 2 bases unmatched. The CDR3 coding sequence is TGTGCCAGCAGTTTGCCAGGGGGCTATGGCTACACCTTC. Protein: CASSLPGGYGYTF.

V is TRBV4-3 and J is TRBJ2-6; D not certain. From germline, CDR1 is LGHNA and CDR2 YSLEER. CDR3 size: 17 residues. With 0 bases removed from V and 0 bases from J, the gap between germline ends came to 9 bases. For the CDR3, the DNA is TGCGCCAGCAGCCAAGATATCGGTTTCTCTGGGGCCAACGTCCTGACTTTC. Translated: CASSQDIGFSGANVLTF.

This clone was recorded a few times. The chain has TRBV7-2 and TRBJ2-7; D remains unclear. CDR1 SGHTA and CDR2 FQGNSA come from the germline V gene. The CDR3 covers 11 residues. The V end was cut by 6 bases, the J end by 1 base, with 4 bases between. The CDR3 spells CASRGSYEQYF. CDR3 sequence (DNA): TGTGCCAGCAGGGGATCCTACGAGCAGTACTTC.

This sequence joins TRBV11-2 and TRBJ2-7; D not resolved. The CDR3 runs 16 residues. In germline, CDR1 is SGHAT, CDR2 FQNNGV. The V end was cut by 5 bases, the J end by 2 bases, with 19 bases between. CDR3 nucleotide sequence: TGTGCCAGCAGCCAACCCATGCTAGGAACCACCTACGAGCAGTACTTC. Its protein product is CASSQPMLGTTYEQYF.

To note about this clone: Because the CDR3's place on the DNA is in doubt, the DNA is left out and the CDR3 is given as listed by TCRdb. The genes are TRBV28 and TRBJ2-7. The CDR3 is 12 residues long, ends included. Per the germline V gene, CDR1 is MDHEN and CDR2 is SYDVKM. The CDR3 spells CASSSGQALWYF.

The chain combines TRBV19 with TRBJ2-7, with 8 bases that match TRBD2. The J segment lost 2 bases and the V segment lost 10 bases, leaving 16 bases of the junction unmatched. There are 16 residues in the CDR3. Germline V gene data show CDR1 as LNHDA and CDR2 as SQIVND (reference sequence). This chain's CDR3 is CATSNEAGVPAYEQYF. The CDR3 DNA reads TGTGCCACCAGTAACGAAGCGGGAGTGCCAGCCTACGAGCAGTACTTC.

V is TRBV19 and J is TRBJ2-3, with TRBD2 identical over 9 bases. V gave up 5 bases and J gave up 2 bases; unmatched junction bases: 5. The CDR3 runs to 15 residues. The germline gives CDR1 LNHDA, CDR2 SQIVND (reference sequence). CDR3 region: CASSGAGGPTDTQYF. CDR3 DNA sequence: TGTGCCAGTAGTGGGGCGGGAGGGCCCACAGATACGCAGTATTTT.

V and J are TRBV11-2 and TRBJ2-7; D gene uncertain. Germline V CDR1 and CDR2: SGHAT, FQNNGV. The CDR3 covers 15 residues. The germline V and J ends were trimmed by 0 bases and 4 bases, with 13 bases remaining between them. CDR3 protein: CASSLDLQAHYEQYF. CDR3 sequence (DNA): TGTGCCAGCAGCTTAGATCTCCAGGCCCATTACGAGCAGTACTTC.

With respect to this clone: Relative to the germline gene, one junction end is altered; a read error may explain this. J is TRBJ2-5 and V is TRBV2; 8 bases agree with TRBD1. CDR3 size: 16 residues. Looked up from germline, CDR1 is SNHLY and CDR2 is FYNNEI. The CDR3 sequence: CASREGTGAYQETQYF. CDR3 DNA sequence: TGTGCCAGCAGGGAAGGGACAGGAGCGTACCAAGAGACCCAGTACTTC.

CDR3 in DNA: TGTGCCACCAGCGGGACCGTAAACTACGAGCAGTACTTC. Translation gives CATSGTVNYEQYF. The chain joins TRBV15 to TRBJ2-7; D is perhaps TRBD1 or TRBD2 (5 bases each). V lost 5 bases, J lost 3 bases, and 11 bases lay in between. The CDR3 runs 13 residues. The germline V gene has CDR1 LNHNV and CDR2 YYDKDF (reference sequence).

The rearrangement uses TRBV19 and TRBJ2-2; the D call may be TRBD1 or TRBD2 (6 bases each). The length of the CDR3 is 16 residues. V was clipped by 5 bases and J by 1 base, with 14 bases between them. Per the germline V gene, CDR1 is LNHDA and CDR2 is SQIVND (reference sequence). For the CDR3, the DNA is TGTGCCAGTAGTGGGGGCGGGGCCAGGAACACCGGGGAGCTGTTTTTT. Translating gives CASSGGGARNTGELFF.

This clone was picked up one time. This chain joins TRBV5-6 and TRBJ2-3; the D call may be TRBD1 or TRBD2 (5 bases each). Trimming stripped 4 bases from V and 5 bases from J, with 20 bases between. This CDR3 is 16 amino acids long. The germline gives CDR1 SGHDT, CDR2 YYEEEE. Written as DNA, the CDR3 is TGTGCCAGCAGCGGGGGACCCTTTAGGAGCGGAGATACGCAGTATTTT. Protein: CASSGGPFRSGDTQYF. The whole variable domain, filled in from reference TRBV5-6 and TRBJ2-3, reads DAGVTQSPTHLIKTRGQQVTLRCSPKSGHDTVSWYQQALGQGPQFIFQYYEEEERQRGNFPDRFSGHQFPNYSSELNVNALLLGDSALYLCASSGGPFRSGDTQYFGPGTRLTVL.

The chain recombines TRBV11-3 with TRBJ1-2; no clear D. The V and J ends lost 5 bases and 4 bases respectively, with 11 bases between them. In germline, CDR1 is SGHNT, CDR2 YENEEA. The CDR3 has 13 residues. CDR3 coding DNA: TGTGCCAGCAGCCTCCCAGGAACCTATGGCTACACCTTC. This gives the protein CASSLPGTYGYTF.

The chain employs TRBV6-5 and TRBJ2-2; 13 nucleotides match TRBD2. The trim removed 6 bases at V and 5 bases at J, leaving 3 bases unmatched. From germline, CDR1 is MNHEY and CDR2 SVGAGI. This CDR3 contains 15 residues. The DNA for the CDR3 is TGTGCCAGCAGAGGACTAGCGGGAGATACCGGGGAGCTGTTTTTT. Residues: CASRGLAGDTGELFF.

V and J are TRBV15 and TRBJ1-4; D may be TRBD1 (6 bases). CDR1 LNHNV and CDR2 YYDKDF come from the germline V gene (reference sequence). CDR3 length: 16 residues. Deletions cut 1 base from V and 8 bases from J, with 17 bases between. CDR3 in DNA: TGTGCCACCAGCAGAGGCTCCACAGGGTGGGAAGAAAAACTGTTTTTT. Protein product: CATSRGSTGWEEKLFF. Supplemented by reference TRBV15 and TRBJ1-4, the full variable domain reads DAMVIQNPRYQVTQFGKPVTLSCSQTLNHNVMYWYQQKSSQAPKLLFHYYDKDFNNEADTPDNFQSRRPNTSFCFLDIRSPGLGDTAMYLCATSRGSTGWEEKLFFGSGTQLSVL.

The chain employs TRBV27 and TRBJ2-1; the D is unclear. The CDR3 loop spans 13 amino acids. The V and J ends lost 3 bases and 7 bases respectively, with 10 bases between them. Germline CDR1 MNHEY, CDR2 SMNVEV (reference sequence). DNA for the CDR3: TGTGCCAGCAGTTTTAGTCTGCGGAATGAGCAGTTCTTC. Its protein is CASSFSLRNEQFF.

The chain employs TRBV15 and TRBJ2-5; no firm D call. Germline-derived CDR1 and CDR2 are LNHNV and YYDKDF (reference sequence). V lost 8 bases and J lost 2, with 15 bases in between. The CDR3 runs 14 residues. The CDR3 DNA sequence: TGTGCCACCGAATCTGGATCGGCTCAAGAGACCCAGTACTTC. This translates into CATESGSAQETQYF.

The chain combines TRBV4-3 with TRBJ2-5; 9 positions agree with TRBD2. V gave up 0 bases and J gave up 5 bases; unmatched junction bases: 4. CDR3 length equals 15 residues. The germline V gene has CDR1 LGHNA and CDR2 YSLEER. CDR3 in amino acids: CASSQEQREAETQYF. The CDR3 DNA follows: TGCGCCAGCAGCCAAGAGCAGCGGGAGGCGGAGACCCAGTACTTC.

The J gene is TRBJ2-3, the V gene TRBV9; D possibly matches TRBD1 or TRBD2 (5 bases each). V lost 4 bases and J lost 1, with 16 bases in between. The CDR3 spans 16 residues. CDR1 and CDR2 (germline): SGDLS, YYNGEE. CDR3 sequence reads: CASSPEGLRGTDTQYF. The CDR3 DNA sequence: TGTGCCAGCAGCCCCGAGGGGTTGCGGGGCACAGATACGCAGTATTTT.

The chain is built from TRBV18 and TRBJ2-5; D is unresolved. The CDR3 runs to 15 residues. Germline CDR1 KGHSH, CDR2 LQKENI. V was trimmed by 3 bases and J by 4 bases, leaving 15 bases between them. The chain's CDR3 is CASSPSATLGETQYF. The CDR3 coding sequence is TGTGCCAGCTCACCTTCGGCGACTTTGGGAGAGACCCAGTACTTC.

The chain joins TRBV15 to TRBJ1-1; maybe TRBD1 (5 bases). Germline CDR1 LNHNV, CDR2 YYDKDF (reference sequence). The length of the CDR3 is 15 residues. V gave up 4 bases and J gave up 0 bases, with 12 bases separating them. The CDR3 DNA follows: TGTGCCACCAGCAAGGGCAGGGATATGAACACTGAAGCTTTCTTT. As protein: CATSKGRDMNTEAFF.